These T cell receptor beta chains were read from a single sample in a study of shared clonotypes between healthy human individuals. This table comes from immunoSEQ multiplex PCR, and its TCRdb copy is limited to in-frame clones, with some not included. Found here are 2 million to 2.5 million clones, approximately 95% of them singletons; the top ten hold more than 0.1%. Sequenced sample: naive CD4+ T cells sorted from blood. These receptors were taken from a man aged 18 to 30 in good health. CDR3s include the opening cysteine and the closing phenylalanine or tryptophan. A D gene is named only where the DNA matches it firmly. Some rows mark clone size as missing; the rest say once, few, many or name a class of expanded clone.

CASSVGGGSTDTQYF	TGTGCCAGCAGCGTAGGAGGGGGCAGCACAGATACGCAGTATTTT	NA	TRBD1	TRBV9	TRBJ2-3
CSVDRGQTGELFF	TGCAGCGTTGACAGGGGCCAGACCGGGGAGCTGTTTTTT	NA	NA	TRBV29-1	TRBJ2-2
CASSLFSTDTQYF	TGCGCCAGCAGCTTGTTTAGCACAGATACGCAGTATTTT	NA	NA	TRBV5-1	TRBJ2-3
CASSLGQGGEQYF	TGTGCCAGCAGTTTGGGACAGGGGGGCGAGCAGTACTTC	NA	TRBD1	TRBV28	TRBJ2-7
CASSVGRGRAEAFF	TGTGCCAGCAGCGTAGGTCGAGGGAGGGCTGAAGCTTTCTTT	NA	NA	TRBV9	TRBJ1-1
CAISDAGEQYF	TGTGCCATCAGTGATGCTGGGGAGCAGTACTTC	NA	NA	TRBV10-3	TRBJ2-7
CASSIGAESSGNTIYF	TGTGCCAGTAGTATTGGGGCCGAAAGCTCTGGAAACACCATATATTTT	NA	NA	TRBV19	TRBJ1-3
CASSLGPTDTQYF	TGTGCCAGCAGTCTCGGACCCACAGATACGCAGTATTTT	NA	NA	TRBV7-2	TRBJ2-3
CASSESGGGGGYTF	TGTGCCAGCAGTGAGTCAGGGGGCGGAGGTGGCTACACCTTC	NA	TRBD1	TRBV6-5	TRBJ1-2
CASSLGTGNTEAFF	TGTGCCAGCAGCCTCGGGACAGGGAACACTGAAGCTTTCTTT	NA	TRBD1	TRBV9	TRBJ1-1
CASSETASGGYTF	TGTGCCAGCAGTGAAACAGCCTCGGGTGGCTACACCTTC	once	NA	TRBV2	TRBJ1-2
CASSQPQGAGYGYTF	TGTGCCAGCAGTCAACCACAGGGGGCGGGGTATGGCTACACCTTC	NA	TRBD1	TRBV2	TRBJ1-2
CASSSGIQETQYF	TGTGCCAGCAGCTCCGGGATCCAAGAGACCCAGTACTTC	NA	NA	TRBV11-2	TRBJ2-5
CASSIGQVNTEAFF	TGTGCCAGCAGTATTGGACAGGTGAACACTGAAGCTTTCTTT	NA	TRBD1	TRBV7-9	TRBJ1-1
CASSSVGDSNEKLFF	TGCGCCAGCAGCTCAGTAGGTGACTCCAATGAAAAACTGTTTTTT	NA	NA	TRBV5-1	TRBJ1-4
CAWKGEGYSGNTIYF	TGTGCCTGGAAGGGTGAGGGGTACTCTGGAAACACCATATATTTT	few	NA	TRBV30	TRBJ1-3
CSVGMAGGPTDTQYF	TGCAGCGTTGGAATGGCGGGAGGCCCTACAGATACGCAGTATTTT	NA	TRBD2	TRBV29-1	TRBJ2-3
CAWRAGGPDTQYF	TGTGCCTGGAGAGCGGGGGGGCCAGATACGCAGTATTTT	NA	TRBD2	TRBV30	TRBJ2-3
CSVERPPDEQYF	TGCAGCGTTGAGAGGCCGCCGGACGAGCAGTACTTC	NA	NA	TRBV29-1	TRBJ2-7
CASSPHLRSGETQYF	TGTGCCAGCAGTCCTCACCTTCGCAGTGGGGAGACCCAGTACTTC	NA	NA	TRBV6-1	TRBJ2-5
CASSLRESNEQFF	TGTGCCAGCAGCTTAAGGGAGTCCAATGAGCAGTTCTTC	NA	NA	TRBV7-2	TRBJ2-1
CASSSYSDDFEGYTF	TGCGCCAGCAGCTCCTACAGCGACGATTTTGAAGGCTACACCTTC	NA	NA	TRBV5-1	TRBJ1-2
CSGKAGATNEKLFF	TGCAGCGGCAAGGCAGGGGCCACTAATGAAAAACTGTTTTTT	NA	NA	TRBV29-1	TRBJ1-4